The source of this T cell receptor (beta chain) is a study of cytomegalovirus exposure and HLA in healthy donors. With respect to this clone: The junction and the germline gene differ at one end; a read error may be behind it.

Amplification used 60 Vbeta primers and 13 Jbeta primers. Assay: immunoSEQ multiplex PCR; the TCRdb copy retains only in-frame clones and omits some. The sample is made up of about 160,000 clones, and the top ten hold 1% to 1.5% of it. The source material was PBMCs. The clonotype was recovered from a woman in her fifties or sixties in good health and CMV-seronegative.

The CDR3 nucleotides are TGTGCCAGTAGGCCCCGCATAGGCGACGCTAGAAAGAACACTGAAGCTTCCTTT. Amino acids: CASRPRIGDARKNTEASF. The chain links TRBV19 to TRBJ1-1; D call uncertain. The CDR3 length is 18 residues. Germline loops: CDR1 LNHDA, CDR2 SQIVND (reference sequence).